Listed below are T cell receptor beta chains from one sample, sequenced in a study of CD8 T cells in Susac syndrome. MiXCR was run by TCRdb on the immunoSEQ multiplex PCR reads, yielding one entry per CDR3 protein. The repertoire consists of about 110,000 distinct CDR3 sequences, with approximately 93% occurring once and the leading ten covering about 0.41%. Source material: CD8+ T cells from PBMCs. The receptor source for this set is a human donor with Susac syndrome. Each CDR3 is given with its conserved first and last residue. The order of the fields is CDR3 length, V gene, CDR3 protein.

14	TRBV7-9	CASSSGGTQETQYF
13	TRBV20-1	CSARALGGFEQYF
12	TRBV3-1	CASSPEGEKLFF
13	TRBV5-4	CASSFMGGETQYF
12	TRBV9	CASSDGGSEQFF
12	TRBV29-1	CSVVGYYNEQFF
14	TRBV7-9	CASSSPRGGSPLHF
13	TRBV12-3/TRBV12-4	CASTPGSQETQYF
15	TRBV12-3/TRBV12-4	CASDDRGRIEQPQHF
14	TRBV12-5	CASGLEGVGTEAFF
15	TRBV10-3	CAISEPTKAVSGYTF
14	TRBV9	CASSAGGGPHGYTF
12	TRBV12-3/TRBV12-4	CASSAGDYEQYF
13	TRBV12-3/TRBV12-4	CASSSQGFQPQHF
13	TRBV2	CASRGDTTYEQYF
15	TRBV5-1	CASSLVSGAYNEQFF
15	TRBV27	CASSLSLAGADTQYF
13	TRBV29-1	CSVGPKNTGELFF
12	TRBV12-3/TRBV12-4	CASSSGSNEQFF